Below, 3 T cell receptor beta chains from the same sample are listed, as sequenced in a study of T cell responses to AZD1222 COVID-19 vaccine. Profiled with immunoSEQ multiplex PCR; TCRdb holds only in-frame clones, not every one. This sample has 70,000 to 95,000 clones, with 90% found just once. The sequencing here drew on peripheral blood, taken 28 days after the second AZD1222 dose. Every receptor here comes from an adult who received the AZD1222 COVID-19 vaccine.

The chain employs TRBV7-3 and TRBJ2-1; 11 nucleotides line up with TRBD2. Trimming removed 5 bases from V and 10 bases from J; junction bases left unmatched: 22. This CDR3 has 19 amino acids. Germline V CDR1 and CDR2: SGHTA, FQGTGA. CDR3 protein: CASSPDYKRLAGSRGEQFF. For the CDR3, the DNA is TGTGCCAGCAGCCCCGATTATAAGAGACTAGCGGGGTCCCGCGGGGAGCAGTTCTTC.

The chain is built from TRBV7-8 and TRBJ1-4; D ambiguous. V was clipped by 5 bases and J by 8 bases, with 18 bases between them. CDR3 length equals 15 residues. Germline CDR1 reads SGHVS; CDR2 reads FQNEAQ. CDR3 nucleotides: TGTGCCAGCAGCCCCCGGGAGGTTAACTACGAAAAACTGTTTTTT. Its protein product is CASSPREVNYEKLFF.

The chain links TRBV6-4 to TRBJ1-5; D call uncertain. There are 17 residues in the CDR3. From germline, CDR1 is MRHNA and CDR2 SNTAGT. Trimming took 8 bases from V and 6 from J, leaving 26 bases between them. CDR3 DNA sequence: TGTGCCAGCGCCCCTTGGAGGAAGGGCCTTCTTGGTCAGCCCCAGCATTTT. Protein sequence: CASAPWRKGLLGQPQHF.